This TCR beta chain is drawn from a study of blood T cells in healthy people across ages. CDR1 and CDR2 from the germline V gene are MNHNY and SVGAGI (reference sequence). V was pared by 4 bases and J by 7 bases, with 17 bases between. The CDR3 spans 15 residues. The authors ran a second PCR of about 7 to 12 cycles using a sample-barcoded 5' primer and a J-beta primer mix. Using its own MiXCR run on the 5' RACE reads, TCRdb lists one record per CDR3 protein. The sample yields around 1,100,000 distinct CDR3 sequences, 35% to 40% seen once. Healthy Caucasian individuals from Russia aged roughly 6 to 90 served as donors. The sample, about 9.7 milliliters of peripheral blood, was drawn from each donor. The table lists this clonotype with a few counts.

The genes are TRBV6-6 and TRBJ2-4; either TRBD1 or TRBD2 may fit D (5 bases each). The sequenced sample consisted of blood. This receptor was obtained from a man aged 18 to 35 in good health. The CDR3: CASSWGNQGNNIQYF. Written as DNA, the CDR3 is TGTGCCAGCAGTTGGGGGAACCAGGGAAATAACATTCAGTACTTC.